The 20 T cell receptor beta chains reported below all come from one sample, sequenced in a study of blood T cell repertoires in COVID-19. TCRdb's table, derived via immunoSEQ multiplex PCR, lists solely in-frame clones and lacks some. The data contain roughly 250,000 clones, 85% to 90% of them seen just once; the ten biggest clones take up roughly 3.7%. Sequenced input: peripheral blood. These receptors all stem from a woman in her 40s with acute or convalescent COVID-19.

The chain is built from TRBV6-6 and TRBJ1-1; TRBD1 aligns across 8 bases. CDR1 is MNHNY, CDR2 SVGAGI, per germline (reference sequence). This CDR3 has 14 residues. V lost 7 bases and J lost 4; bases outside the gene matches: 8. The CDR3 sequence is CASKPGGVGTEAFF. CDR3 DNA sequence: TGTGCCAGCAAACCAGGGGGCGTAGGCACTGAAGCTTTCTTT.

The CDR3 region has the DNA TGTGCCAGCAGCCCTTCAGGTGGGAGGCTAGATGAGCAGTTCTTC. It specifies CASSPSGGRLDEQFF. The chain carries TRBV25-1 and TRBJ2-1; tentatively, D is TRBD2 (6 bases). Trimming took off 6 bases at V and 8 bases at J, with 20 bases between the two ends. Germline loops: CDR1 MGHDK, CDR2 SYGVNS. The CDR3 extends over 15 amino acids.

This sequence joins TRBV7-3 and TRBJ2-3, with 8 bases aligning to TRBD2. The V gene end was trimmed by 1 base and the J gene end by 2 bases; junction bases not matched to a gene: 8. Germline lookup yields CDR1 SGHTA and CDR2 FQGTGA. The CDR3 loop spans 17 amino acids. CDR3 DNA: TGTGCCAGCAGCTTAAACCCGAGCGGGGGACTCACAGATACGCAGTATTTT. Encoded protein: CASSLNPSGGLTDTQYF.

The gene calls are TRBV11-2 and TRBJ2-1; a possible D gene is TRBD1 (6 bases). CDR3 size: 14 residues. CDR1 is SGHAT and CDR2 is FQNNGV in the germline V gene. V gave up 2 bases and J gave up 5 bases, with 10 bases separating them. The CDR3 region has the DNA TGTGCCAGCAGCTTAAGGGGGAACCACAATGAGCAGTTCTTC. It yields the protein CASSLRGNHNEQFF.

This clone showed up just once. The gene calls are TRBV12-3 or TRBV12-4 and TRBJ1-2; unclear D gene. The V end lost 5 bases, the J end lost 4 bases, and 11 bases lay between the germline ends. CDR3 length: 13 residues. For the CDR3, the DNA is TGTGCCAGCAGTCCCGGTGTCCTCTATGGCTACACCTTC. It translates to CASSPGVLYGYTF.

The CDR3 DNA sequence: TGCGCCAGCAGCTTGGGGGGCACCCTCAAGAAACTGTTTTTT. Its translation is CASSLGGTLKKLFF. The chain has TRBV5-1 and TRBJ1-4, with D maybe TRBD1 (5 bases). Germline CDR1 SGHRS, CDR2 YFSETQ. V was shortened by 0 bases and J by 11 bases, with 14 bases between the two germline ends. The CDR3 has 14 amino acids.

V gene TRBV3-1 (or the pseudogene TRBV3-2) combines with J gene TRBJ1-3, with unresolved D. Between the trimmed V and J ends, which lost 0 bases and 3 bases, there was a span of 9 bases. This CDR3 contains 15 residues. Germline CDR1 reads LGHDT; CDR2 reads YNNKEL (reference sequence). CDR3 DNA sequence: TGTGCCAGCAGCCAAGATGGAGGGAATGGAAACACCATATATTTT. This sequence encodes CASSQDGGNGNTIYF.

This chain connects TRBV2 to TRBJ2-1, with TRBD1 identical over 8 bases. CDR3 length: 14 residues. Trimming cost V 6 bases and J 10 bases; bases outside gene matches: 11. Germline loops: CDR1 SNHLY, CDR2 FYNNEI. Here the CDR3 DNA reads TGTGCCAGCAGGTATAGGGACAGGCGTACCGAGCAGTTCTTC. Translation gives CASRYRDRRTEQFF.

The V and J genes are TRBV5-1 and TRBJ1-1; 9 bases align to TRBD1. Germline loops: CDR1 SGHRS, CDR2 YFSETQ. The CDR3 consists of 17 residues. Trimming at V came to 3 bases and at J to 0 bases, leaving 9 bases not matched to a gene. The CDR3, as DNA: TGCGCCAGCAGCTGGGGACAGGGAGGAGTTTTGAACACTGAAGCTTTCTTT. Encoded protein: CASSWGQGGVLNTEAFF.

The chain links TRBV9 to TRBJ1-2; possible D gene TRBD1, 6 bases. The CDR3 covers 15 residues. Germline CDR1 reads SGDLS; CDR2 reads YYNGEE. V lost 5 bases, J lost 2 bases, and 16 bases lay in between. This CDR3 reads CASRPGQGMNYGYTF. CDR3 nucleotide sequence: TGTGCCAGCAGACCTGGGCAGGGGATGAACTATGGCTACACCTTC.

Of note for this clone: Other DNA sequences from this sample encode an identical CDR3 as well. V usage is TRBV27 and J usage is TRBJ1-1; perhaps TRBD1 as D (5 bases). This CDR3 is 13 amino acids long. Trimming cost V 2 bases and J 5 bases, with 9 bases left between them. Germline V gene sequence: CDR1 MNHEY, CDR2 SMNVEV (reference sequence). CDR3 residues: CASSLGGGTEAFF. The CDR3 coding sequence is TGTGCCAGCAGTTTAGGCGGGGGGACTGAAGCTTTCTTT.

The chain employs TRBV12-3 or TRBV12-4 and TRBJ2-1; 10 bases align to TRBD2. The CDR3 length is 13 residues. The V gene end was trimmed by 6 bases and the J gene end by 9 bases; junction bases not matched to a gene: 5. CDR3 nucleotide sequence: TGTGCCAGCAGAAAGAGGACTAGCGGTGAGCAGTTCTTC. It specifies CASRKRTSGEQFF.

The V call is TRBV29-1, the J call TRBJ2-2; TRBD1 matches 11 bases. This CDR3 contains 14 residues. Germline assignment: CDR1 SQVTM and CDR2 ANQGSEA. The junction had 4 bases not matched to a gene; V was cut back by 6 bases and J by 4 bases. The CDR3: CSVGQGAGTGELFF. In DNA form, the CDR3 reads TGCAGCGTAGGACAGGGGGCGGGCACCGGGGAGCTGTTTTTT.

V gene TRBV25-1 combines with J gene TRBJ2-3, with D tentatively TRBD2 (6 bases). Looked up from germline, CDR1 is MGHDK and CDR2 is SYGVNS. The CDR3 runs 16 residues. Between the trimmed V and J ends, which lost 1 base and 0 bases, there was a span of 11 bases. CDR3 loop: CASSEFSGGSTDTQYF. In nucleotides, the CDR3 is TGTGCCAGCAGTGAATTTAGCGGTGGTAGCACAGATACGCAGTATTTT.

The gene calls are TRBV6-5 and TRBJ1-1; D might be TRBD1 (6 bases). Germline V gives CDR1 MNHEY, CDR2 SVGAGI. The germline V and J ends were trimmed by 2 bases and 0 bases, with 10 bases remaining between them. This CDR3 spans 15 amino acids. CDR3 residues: CASSYTGPLNTEAFF. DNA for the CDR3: TGTGCCAGCAGTTACACAGGGCCCCTGAACACTGAAGCTTTCTTT.

The CDR3 DNA reads TGCGCCAGCAATACAGGGGGCTTGGGCAATCAGCCCCAGCATTTT. This codes for CASNTGGLGNQPQHF. The chain uses TRBV10-2 and TRBJ1-5, with 9 bases matching TRBD1. CDR1 is WSHSY and CDR2 is SAAADI in the germline V gene. The CDR3 runs 15 residues. The trim removed 7 bases at V and 2 bases at J, leaving 6 bases unmatched.

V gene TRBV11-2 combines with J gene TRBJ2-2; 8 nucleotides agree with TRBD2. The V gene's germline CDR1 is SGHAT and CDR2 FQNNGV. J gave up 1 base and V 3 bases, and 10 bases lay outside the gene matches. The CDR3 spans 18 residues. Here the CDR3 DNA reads TGTGCCAGCAGCTTTCCTTTGAGCGGGGGACTGAACACCGGGGAGCTGTTTTTT. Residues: CASSFPLSGGLNTGELFF. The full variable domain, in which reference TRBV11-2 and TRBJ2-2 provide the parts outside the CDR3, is EAGVAQSPRYKIIEKRQSVAFWCNPISGHATLYWYQQILGQGPKLLIQFQNNGVVDDSQLPKDRFSAERLKGVDSTLKIQPAKLEDSAVYLCASSFPLSGGLNTGELFFGEGSRLTVL.

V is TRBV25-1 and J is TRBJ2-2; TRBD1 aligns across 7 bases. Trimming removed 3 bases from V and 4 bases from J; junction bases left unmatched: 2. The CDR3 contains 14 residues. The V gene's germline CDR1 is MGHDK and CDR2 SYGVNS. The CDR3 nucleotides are TGTGCCAGCAGTGAGACAGGGAGCACCGGGGAGCTGTTTTTT. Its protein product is CASSETGSTGELFF.

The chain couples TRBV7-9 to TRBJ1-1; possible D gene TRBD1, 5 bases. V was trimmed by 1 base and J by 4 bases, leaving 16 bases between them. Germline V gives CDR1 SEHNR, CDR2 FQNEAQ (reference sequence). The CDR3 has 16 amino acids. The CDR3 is CASSLGLLGAGTEAFF. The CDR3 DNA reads TGTGCCAGCAGCTTAGGTTTGCTTGGGGCCGGCACTGAAGCTTTCTTT.

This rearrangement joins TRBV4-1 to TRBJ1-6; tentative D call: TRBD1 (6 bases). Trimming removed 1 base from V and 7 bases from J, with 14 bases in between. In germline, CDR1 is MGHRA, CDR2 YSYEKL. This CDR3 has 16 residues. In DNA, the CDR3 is TGCGCCAGCAGCCAAGGGGAGGGGGGGCTGAATTCACCCCTCCACTTT. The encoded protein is CASSQGEGGLNSPLHF.